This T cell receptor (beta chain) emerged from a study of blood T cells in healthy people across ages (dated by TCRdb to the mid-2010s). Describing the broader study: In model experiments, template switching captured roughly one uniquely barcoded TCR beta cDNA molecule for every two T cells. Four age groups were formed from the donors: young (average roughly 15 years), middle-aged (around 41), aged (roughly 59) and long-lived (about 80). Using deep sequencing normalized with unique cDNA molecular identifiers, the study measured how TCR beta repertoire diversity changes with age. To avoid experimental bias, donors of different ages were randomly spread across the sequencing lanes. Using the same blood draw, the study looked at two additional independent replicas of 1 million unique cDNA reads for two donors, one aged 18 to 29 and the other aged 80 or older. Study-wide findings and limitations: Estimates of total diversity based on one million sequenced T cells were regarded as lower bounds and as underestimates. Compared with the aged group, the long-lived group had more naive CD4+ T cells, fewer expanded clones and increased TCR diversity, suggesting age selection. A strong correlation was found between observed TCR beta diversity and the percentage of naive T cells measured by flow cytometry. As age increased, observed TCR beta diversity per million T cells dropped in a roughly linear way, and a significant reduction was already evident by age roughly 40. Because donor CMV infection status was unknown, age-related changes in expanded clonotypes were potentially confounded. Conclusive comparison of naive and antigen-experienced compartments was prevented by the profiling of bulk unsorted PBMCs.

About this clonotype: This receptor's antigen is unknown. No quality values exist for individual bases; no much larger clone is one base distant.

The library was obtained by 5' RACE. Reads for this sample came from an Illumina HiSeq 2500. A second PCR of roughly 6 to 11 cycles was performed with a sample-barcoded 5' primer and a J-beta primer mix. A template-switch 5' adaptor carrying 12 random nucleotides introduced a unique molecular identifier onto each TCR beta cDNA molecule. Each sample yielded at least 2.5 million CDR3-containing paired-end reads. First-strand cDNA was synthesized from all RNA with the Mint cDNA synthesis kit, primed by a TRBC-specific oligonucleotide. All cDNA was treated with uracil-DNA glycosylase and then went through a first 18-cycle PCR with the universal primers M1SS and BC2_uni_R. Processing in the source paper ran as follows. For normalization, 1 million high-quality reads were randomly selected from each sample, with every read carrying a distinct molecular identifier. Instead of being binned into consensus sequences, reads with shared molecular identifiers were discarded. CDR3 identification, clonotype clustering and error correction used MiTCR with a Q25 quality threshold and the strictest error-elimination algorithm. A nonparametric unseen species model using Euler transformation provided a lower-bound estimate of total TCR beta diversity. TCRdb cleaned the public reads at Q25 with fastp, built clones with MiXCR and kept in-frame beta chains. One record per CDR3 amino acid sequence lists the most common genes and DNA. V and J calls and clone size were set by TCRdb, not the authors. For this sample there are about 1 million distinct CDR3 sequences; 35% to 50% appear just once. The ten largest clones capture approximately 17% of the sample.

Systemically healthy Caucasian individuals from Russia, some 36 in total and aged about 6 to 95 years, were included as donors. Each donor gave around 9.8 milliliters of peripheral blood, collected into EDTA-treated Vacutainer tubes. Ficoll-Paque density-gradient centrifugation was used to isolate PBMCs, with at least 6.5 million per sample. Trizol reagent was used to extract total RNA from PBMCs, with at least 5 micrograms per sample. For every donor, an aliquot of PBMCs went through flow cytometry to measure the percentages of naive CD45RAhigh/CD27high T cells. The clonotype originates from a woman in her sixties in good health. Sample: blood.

The CDR3 region reads CASSVRQGDSPLHF. In nucleotides, the sequence is TGTGCCAGCAGTGTCCGACAGGGAGACTCACCCCTCCACTTT. The sequence joins TRBV12-3 or TRBV12-4 to TRBJ1-6, and 7 junctional nucleotides match TRBD1. The V end gives up 5 bases and the J end 10 bases, leaving 8 bases in the junction not matched to a gene. The CDR3 has 14 amino acids, counting the end cysteine and phenylalanine. The DNA shown is the 42-base CDR3, in frame from base 1.